This TCR beta chain was found in a study of cytomegalovirus exposure and HLA in healthy donors. Looked up from germline, CDR1 is ENHRY and CDR2 is SYGVKD. The CDR3 extends over 12 amino acids. V was trimmed by 6 bases and J by 4 bases, leaving 9 bases between them. Turning to this clone: The antigen remains unidentified.

PCR employed 60 Vbeta and 13 Jbeta primers. TCRdb's table, derived via immunoSEQ multiplex PCR, lists solely in-frame clones and lacks some. This repertoire shows approximately 170,000 clones, around 77% found once; its top ten account for roughly 3%. Study results and caveats: Available immune exposure information was restricted to CMV serostatus only. According to an earlier analysis, most TCR beta V segments yielded productive rearrangements about 87% or about 30% of the time.

The receptor comes from a female donor in good health and CMV-seronegative. Material for sequencing was PBMCs. The chain has TRBV10-3 and TRBJ1-2; the D is unclear. CDR3 region: CAIRREGYGYTF. The CDR3 DNA is TGTGCCATCAGGAGGGAGGGCTATGGCTACACCTTC.